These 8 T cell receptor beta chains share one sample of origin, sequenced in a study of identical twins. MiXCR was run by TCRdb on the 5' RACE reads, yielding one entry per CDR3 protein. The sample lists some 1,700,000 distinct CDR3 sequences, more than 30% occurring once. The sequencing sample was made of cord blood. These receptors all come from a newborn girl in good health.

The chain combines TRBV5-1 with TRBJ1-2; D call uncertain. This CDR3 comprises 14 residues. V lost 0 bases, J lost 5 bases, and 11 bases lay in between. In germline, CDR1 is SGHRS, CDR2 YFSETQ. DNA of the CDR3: TGCGCCAGCAGCTTGGAACGGGCCAGATATGGCTACACCTTC. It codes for CASSLERARYGYTF.

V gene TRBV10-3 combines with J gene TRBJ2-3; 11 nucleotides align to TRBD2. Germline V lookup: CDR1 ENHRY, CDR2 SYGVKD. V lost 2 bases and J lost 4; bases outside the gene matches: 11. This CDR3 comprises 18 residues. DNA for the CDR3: TGTGCCATCAGTGAGACCCTTAGCGGGGGGGCCCAGGCAGATACGCAGTATTTT. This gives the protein CAISETLSGGAQADTQYF.

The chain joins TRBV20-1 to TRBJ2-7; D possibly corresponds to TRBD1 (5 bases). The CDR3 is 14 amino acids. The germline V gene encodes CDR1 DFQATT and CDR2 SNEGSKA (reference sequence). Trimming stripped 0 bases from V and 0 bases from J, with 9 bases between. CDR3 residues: CSARDQGHSYEQYF. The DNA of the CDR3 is TGCAGTGCTAGAGATCAGGGCCACTCCTACGAGCAGTACTTC.

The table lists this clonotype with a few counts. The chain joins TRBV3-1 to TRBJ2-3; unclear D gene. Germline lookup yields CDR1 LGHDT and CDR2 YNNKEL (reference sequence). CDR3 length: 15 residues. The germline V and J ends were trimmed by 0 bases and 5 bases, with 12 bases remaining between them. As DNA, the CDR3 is TGTGCCAGCAGCCAAGATAACGGTCCATTAGATACGCAGTATTTT. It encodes CASSQDNGPLDTQYF.

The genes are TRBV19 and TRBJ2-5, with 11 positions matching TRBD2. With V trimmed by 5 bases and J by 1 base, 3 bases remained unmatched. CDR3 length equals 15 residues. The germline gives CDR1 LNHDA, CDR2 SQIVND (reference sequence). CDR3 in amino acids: CASSAGLAAQETQYF. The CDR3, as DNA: TGTGCCAGTAGTGCGGGACTAGCGGCCCAAGAGACCCAGTACTTC.

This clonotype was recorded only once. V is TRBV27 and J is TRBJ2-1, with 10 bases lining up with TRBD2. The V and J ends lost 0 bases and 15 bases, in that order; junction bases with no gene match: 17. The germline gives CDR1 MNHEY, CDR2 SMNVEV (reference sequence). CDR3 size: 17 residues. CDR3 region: CASSLSITGWVGTSVFF. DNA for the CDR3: TGTGCCAGCAGTTTATCGATAACTGGTTGGGTTGGGACTAGCGTGTTCTTC.

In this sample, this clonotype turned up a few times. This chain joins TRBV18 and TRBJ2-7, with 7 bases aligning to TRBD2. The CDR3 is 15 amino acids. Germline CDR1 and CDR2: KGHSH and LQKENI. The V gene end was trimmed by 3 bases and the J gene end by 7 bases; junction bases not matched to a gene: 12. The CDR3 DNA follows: TGTGCCAGCTCACCGGCACTAGCGTGGATTGGTGAGCAGTACTTC. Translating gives CASSPALAWIGEQYF. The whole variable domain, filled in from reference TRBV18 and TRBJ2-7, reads NAGVMQNPRHLVRRRGQEARLRCSPMKGHSHVYWYRQLPEEGLKFMVYLQKENIIDESGMPKERFSAEFPKEGPSILRIQQVVRGDSAAYFCASSPALAWIGEQYFGPGTRLTVT.

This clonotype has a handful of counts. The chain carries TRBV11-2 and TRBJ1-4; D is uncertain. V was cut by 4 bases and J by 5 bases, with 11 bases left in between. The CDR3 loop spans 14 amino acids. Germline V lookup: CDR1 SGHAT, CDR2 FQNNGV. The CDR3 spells CASSSPGKNEKLFF. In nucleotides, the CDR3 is TGTGCCAGCAGCTCCCCGGGGAAGAATGAAAAACTGTTTTTT.